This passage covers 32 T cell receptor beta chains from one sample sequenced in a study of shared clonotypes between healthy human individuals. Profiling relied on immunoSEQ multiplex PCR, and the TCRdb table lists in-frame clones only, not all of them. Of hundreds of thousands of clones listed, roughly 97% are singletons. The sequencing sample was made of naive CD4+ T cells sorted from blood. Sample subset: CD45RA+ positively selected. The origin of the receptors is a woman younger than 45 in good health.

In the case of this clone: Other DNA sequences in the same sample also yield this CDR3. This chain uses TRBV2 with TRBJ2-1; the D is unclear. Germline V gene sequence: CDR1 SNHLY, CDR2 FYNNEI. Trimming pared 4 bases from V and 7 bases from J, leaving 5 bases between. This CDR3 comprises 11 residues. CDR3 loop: CASSGANEQFF. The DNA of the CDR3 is TGTGCCAGCAGTGGAGCAAATGAGCAGTTCTTC.

The CDR3 region is CASSQNWVRGHNEQYF. The CDR3 DNA is TGCGCCAGCAGCCAAAATTGGGTCCGGGGGCATAACGAGCAGTACTTC. V usage is TRBV4-1 and J usage is TRBJ2-7; either TRBD1 or TRBD2 may fit D (6 bases each). Germline V gene sequence: CDR1 MGHRA, CDR2 YSYEKL. The CDR3 spans 16 residues. V gave up 2 bases and J gave up 5 bases, with 19 bases separating them.

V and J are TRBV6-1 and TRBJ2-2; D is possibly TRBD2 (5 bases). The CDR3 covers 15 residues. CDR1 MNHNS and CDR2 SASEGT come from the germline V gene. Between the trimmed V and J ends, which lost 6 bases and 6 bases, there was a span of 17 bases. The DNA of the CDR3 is TGTGCCAGCAGATCGGGGTTCGCGATGGCCGGGGAGCTGTTTTTT. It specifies CASRSGFAMAGELFF.

The CDR3 DNA reads TGTGCCAGCAGCCGGAGTCTGACGGGAGACATCTACAGTGGTGAGCAGTTCTTC. Protein sequence: CASSRSLTGDIYSGEQFF. V gene TRBV5-8 combines with J gene TRBJ2-1, with D perhaps TRBD2 (6 bases). V was pared by 4 bases and J by 9 bases, with 29 bases between. Germline-derived CDR1 and CDR2 are SGHTS and YDEGEE. This CDR3 has 18 amino acids.

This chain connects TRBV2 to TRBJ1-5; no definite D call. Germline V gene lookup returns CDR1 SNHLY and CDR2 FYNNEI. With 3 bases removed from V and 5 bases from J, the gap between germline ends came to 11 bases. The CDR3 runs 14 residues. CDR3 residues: CASSDVSPDQPQHF. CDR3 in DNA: TGTGCCAGCAGTGACGTGTCCCCCGATCAGCCCCAGCATTTT.

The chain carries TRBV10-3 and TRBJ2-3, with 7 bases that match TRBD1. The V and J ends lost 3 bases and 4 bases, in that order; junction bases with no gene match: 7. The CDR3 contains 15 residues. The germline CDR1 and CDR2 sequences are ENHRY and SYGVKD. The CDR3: CAISDPTGKADTQYF. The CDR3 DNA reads TGTGCCATCAGTGACCCGACAGGGAAGGCAGATACGCAGTATTTT.

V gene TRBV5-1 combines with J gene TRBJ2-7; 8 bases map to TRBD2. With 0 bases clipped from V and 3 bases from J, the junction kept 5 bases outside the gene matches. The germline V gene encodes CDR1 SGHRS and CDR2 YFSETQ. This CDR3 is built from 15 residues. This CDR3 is CASSLGGTSDYEQYF. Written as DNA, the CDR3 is TGCGCCAGCAGCTTGGGCGGGACTAGTGACTACGAGCAGTACTTC.

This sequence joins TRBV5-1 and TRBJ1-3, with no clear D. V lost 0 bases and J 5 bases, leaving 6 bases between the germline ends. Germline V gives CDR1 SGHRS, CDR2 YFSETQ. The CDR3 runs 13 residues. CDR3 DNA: TGCGCCAGCAGCTTGGGGCAGAGAAACACCATATATTTT. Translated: CASSLGQRNTIYF.

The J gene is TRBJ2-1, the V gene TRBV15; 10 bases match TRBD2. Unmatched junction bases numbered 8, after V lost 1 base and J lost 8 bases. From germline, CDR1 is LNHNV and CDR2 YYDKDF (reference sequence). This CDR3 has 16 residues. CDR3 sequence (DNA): TGTGCCACCAGCAGAGGAGGAGCGGGAGGGCCCGATGAGCAGTTCTTC. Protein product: CATSRGGAGGPDEQFF.

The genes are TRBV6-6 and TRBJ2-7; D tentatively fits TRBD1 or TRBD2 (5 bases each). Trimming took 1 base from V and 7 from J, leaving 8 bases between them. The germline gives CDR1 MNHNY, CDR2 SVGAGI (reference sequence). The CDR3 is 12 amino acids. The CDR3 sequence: CASSYWDGEQYF. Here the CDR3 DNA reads TGTGCCAGCAGTTACTGGGACGGAGAGCAGTACTTC.

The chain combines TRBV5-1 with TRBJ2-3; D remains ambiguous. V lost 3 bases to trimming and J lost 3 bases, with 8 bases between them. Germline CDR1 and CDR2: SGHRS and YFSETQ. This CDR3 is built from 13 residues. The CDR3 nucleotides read TGCGCCAGCAGCTGGCAAGAAACAGATACGCAGTATTTT. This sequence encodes CASSWQETDTQYF.

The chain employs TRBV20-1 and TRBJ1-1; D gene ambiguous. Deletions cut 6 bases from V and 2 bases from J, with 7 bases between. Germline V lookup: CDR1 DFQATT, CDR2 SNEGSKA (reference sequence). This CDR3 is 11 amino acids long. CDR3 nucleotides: TGCAGTGCCAAACGTAACACTGAAGCTTTCTTT. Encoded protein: CSAKRNTEAFF.

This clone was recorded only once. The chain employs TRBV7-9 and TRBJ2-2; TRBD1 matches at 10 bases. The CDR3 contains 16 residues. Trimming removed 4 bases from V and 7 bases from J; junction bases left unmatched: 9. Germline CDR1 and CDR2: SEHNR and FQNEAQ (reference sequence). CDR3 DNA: TGTGCCAGCAGCTCGCCGGGACAGGGGATCATCGGGGAGCTGTTTTTT. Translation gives CASSSPGQGIIGELFF.

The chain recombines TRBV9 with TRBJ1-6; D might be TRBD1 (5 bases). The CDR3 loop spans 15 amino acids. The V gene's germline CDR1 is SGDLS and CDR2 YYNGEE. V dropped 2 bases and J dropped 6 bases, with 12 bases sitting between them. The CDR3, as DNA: TGTGCCAGCAGCGTCTCCGACAGCACTAATTCACCCCTCCACTTT. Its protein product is CASSVSDSTNSPLHF.

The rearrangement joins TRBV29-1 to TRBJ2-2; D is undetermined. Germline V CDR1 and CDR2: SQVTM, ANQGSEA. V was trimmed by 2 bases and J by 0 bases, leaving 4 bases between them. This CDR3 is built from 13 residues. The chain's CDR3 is CSVESSNTGELFF. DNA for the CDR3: TGCAGCGTTGAAAGTTCGAACACCGGGGAGCTGTTTTTT.

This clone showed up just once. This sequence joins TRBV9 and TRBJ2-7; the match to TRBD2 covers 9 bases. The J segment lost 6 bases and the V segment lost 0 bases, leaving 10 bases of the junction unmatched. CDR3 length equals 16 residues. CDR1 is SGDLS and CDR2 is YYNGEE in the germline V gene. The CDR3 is CASSVGGTSPYGEQYF. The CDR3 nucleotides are TGTGCCAGCAGCGTAGGTGGGACTAGCCCCTATGGCGAGCAGTACTTC.

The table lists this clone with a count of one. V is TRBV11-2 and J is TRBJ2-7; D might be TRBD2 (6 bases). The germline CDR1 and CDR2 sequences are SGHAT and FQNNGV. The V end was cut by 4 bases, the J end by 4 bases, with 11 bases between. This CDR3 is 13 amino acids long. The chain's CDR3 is CASSSWGEYEQYF. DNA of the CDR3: TGTGCCAGCAGCTCGTGGGGGGAATACGAGCAGTACTTC.

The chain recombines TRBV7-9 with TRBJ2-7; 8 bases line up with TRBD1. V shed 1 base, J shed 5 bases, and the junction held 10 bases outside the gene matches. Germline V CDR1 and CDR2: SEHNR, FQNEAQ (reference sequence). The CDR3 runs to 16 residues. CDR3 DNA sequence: TGTGCCAGCAGCTTAGGGACCCGGGACAGGATAAACGAGCAGTACTTC. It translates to CASSLGTRDRINEQYF. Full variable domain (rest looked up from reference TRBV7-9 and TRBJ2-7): DTGVSQNPRHKITKRGQNVTFRCDPISEHNRLYWYRQTLGQGPEFLTYFQNEAQLEKSRLLSDRFSAERPKGSFSTLEIQRTEQGDSAMYLCASSLGTRDRINEQYFGPGTRLTVT.

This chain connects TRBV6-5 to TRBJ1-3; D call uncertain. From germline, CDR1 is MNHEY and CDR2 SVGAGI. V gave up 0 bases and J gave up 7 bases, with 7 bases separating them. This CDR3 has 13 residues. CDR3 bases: TGTGCCAGCAGTTACTCGTTTGGGAACACCATATATTTT. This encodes CASSYSFGNTIYF.

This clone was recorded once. CDR3 DNA: TGTGCCAGCAGTGCGGGACTAGCGGGCCGCTACGAGCAGTACTTC. Translating it yields CASSAGLAGRYEQYF. V usage is TRBV6-6 and J usage is TRBJ2-7; 12 bases are a match to TRBD2. This CDR3 is 15 amino acids long. V was pared by 5 bases and J by 3 bases, with 5 bases of the junction left unmatched. Germline V gene sequence: CDR1 MNHNY, CDR2 SVGAGI (reference sequence).

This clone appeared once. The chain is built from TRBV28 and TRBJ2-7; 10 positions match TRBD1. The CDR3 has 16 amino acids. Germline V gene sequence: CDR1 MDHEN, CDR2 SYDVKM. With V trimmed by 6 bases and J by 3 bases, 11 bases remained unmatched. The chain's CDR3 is CASSPTPGTGDYEQYF. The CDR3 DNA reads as TGTGCCAGCAGCCCTACCCCCGGGACAGGGGACTACGAGCAGTACTTC.

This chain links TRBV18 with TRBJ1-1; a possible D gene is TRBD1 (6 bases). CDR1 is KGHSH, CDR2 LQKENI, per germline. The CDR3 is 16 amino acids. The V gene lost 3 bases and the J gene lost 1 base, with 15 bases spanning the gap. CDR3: CASSPLGQGRNTEAFF. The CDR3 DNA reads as TGTGCCAGCTCACCGCTGGGTCAGGGGAGGAACACTGAAGCTTTCTTT.

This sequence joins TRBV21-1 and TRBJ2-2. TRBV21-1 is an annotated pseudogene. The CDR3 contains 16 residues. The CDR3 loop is CASSKKDGRDTGELFF. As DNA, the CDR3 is TGTGCCAGCAGCAAAAAGGACGGACGGGACACCGGGGAGCTGTTTTTT.

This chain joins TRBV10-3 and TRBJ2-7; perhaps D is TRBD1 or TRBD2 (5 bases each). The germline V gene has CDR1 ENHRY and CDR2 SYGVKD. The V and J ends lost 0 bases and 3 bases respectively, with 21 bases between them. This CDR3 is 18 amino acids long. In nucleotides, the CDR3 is TGTGCCATCAGTGAGTCTACCAAAGGGGAGCGAAGACTCTACGAGCAGTACTTC. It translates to CAISESTKGERRLYEQYF.

The CDR3 here is CASSGLAGDTYNEQFF. The CDR3 DNA is TGCGCCAGCAGCGGACTAGCGGGAGACACCTACAATGAGCAGTTCTTC. The chain links TRBV10-1 to TRBJ2-1; 13 bases are a match to TRBD2. Germline values: CDR1 WNHNN, CDR2 SYGVQD (reference sequence). The CDR3 covers 16 residues. Trimming at V came to 6 bases and at J to 2 bases, leaving 4 bases not matched to a gene.

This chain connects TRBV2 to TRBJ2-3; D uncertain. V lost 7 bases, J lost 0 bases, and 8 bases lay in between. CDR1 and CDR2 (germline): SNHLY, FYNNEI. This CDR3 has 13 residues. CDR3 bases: TGTGCCAGCAATGGCTTTAGCACAGATACGCAGTATTTT. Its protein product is CASNGFSTDTQYF. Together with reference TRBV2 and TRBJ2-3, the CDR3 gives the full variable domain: EPEVTQTPSHQVTQMGQEVILRCVPISNHLYFYWYRQILGQKVEFLVSFYNNEISEKSEIFDDQFSVERPDGSNFTLKIRSTKLEDSAMYFCASNGFSTDTQYFGPGTRLTVL.

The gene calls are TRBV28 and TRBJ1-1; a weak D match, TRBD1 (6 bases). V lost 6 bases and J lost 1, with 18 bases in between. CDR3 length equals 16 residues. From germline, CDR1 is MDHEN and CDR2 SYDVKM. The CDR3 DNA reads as TGTGCCAGCAGCGCTTGGGGGGGCAAAAGGAACACTGAAGCTTTCTTT. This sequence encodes CASSAWGGKRNTEAFF.

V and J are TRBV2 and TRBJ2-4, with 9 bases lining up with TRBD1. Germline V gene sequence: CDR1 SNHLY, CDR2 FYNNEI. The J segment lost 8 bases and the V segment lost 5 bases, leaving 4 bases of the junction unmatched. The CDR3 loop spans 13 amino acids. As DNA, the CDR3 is TGTGCCAGCAGTCTGGACAGGGGTGACATTCAGTACTTC. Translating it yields CASSLDRGDIQYF.

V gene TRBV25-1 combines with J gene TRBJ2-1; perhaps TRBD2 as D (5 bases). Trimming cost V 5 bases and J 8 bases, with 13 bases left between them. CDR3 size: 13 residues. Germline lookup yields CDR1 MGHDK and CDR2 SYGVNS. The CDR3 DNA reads TGTGCCAGCAGTAAGTTCGAGGGAGATGAGCAGTTCTTC. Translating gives CASSKFEGDEQFF.

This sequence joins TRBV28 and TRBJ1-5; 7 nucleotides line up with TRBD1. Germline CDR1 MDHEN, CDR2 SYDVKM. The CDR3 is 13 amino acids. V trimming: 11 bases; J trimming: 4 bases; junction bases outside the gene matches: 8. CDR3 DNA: TGTGCCGCCGCCGGGACAGTGAATCAGCCCCAGCATTTT. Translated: CAAAGTVNQPQHF.

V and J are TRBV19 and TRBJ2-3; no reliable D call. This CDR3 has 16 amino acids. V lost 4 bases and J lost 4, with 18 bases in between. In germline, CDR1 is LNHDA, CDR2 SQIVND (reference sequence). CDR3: CASSNQVASIADTQYF. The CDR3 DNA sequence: TGTGCCAGTAGTAACCAAGTCGCGAGCATCGCAGATACGCAGTATTTT.

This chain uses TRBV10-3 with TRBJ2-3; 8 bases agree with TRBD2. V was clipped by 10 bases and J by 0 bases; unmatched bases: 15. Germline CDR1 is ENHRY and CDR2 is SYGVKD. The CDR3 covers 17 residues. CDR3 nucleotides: TGTGCCACAGCTGGGCTAACGCGGGGGGTTAGCACAGATACGCAGTATTTT. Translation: CATAGLTRGVSTDTQYF.